One sample yielded the 21 T cell receptor beta chains listed below, sequenced in a study of CD8 T cells in ankylosing spondylitis. Study findings and constraints: Seemingly characteristic of ankylosing spondylitis blood was a TCR beta motif consisting of about 8 highly homologous variants.

TCRdb re-derived calls from the 5' RACE reads in MiXCR, one entry per CDR3 protein. This table has 650,000 to 800,000 distinct CDR3 sequences, around 20% appearing once. Their antigen targets remain unknown. The sequenced material came from blood, either unsorted or a sorted T cell fraction (not recorded which). The receptors were gathered from a male donor with ankylosing spondylitis.

V is TRBV5-1 and J is TRBJ2-7, with 11 nucleotides matching TRBD2. The CDR3 totals 14 residues. Germline CDR1 SGHRS, CDR2 YFSETQ. The V segment lost 5 bases and the J segment 3 bases; nucleotides outside the gene matches: 4. This chain's CDR3 is CASRQLAGDYEQYF. CDR3 DNA: TGCGCCAGCAGACAACTAGCGGGAGACTACGAGCAGTACTTC. The whole variable domain, filled in from reference TRBV5-1 and TRBJ2-7, reads KAGVTQTPRYLIKTRGQQVTLSCSPISGHRSVSWYQQTPGQGLQFLFEYFSETQRNKGNFPGRFSGRQFSNSRSEMNVSTLELGDSALYLCASRQLAGDYEQYFGPGTRLTVT.

The chain carries TRBV5-6 and TRBJ1-4, with D tentatively TRBD1 (6 bases). Germline V CDR1 and CDR2: SGHDT, YYEEEE. CDR3 length: 12 amino acids. The ends were cut back, 2 bases at V and 8 bases at J, with 7 bases in the middle. The CDR3 DNA sequence: TGTGCCAGCAGCTTCACAGGGGAAAAACTGTTTTTT. Encoded protein: CASSFTGEKLFF.

This clonotype has only a few counts. CDR3 nucleotides: TGTGCCAGCAGATCCCCCAACAGCTATGGCTACACCTTC. Protein: CASRSPNSYGYTF. The rearrangement joins TRBV27 to TRBJ1-2; no definite D call. Germline CDR1 MNHEY, CDR2 SMNVEV (reference sequence). Deletions cut 6 bases from V and 4 bases from J, with 12 bases between. CDR3 length: 13 amino acids.

In its sample, this clonotype was seen a few times. This chain connects TRBV13 to TRBJ2-5, with 7 bases matching TRBD1. Germline lookup yields CDR1 PRHDT and CDR2 FYEKMQ (reference sequence). V shed 3 bases and J 2 bases; nucleotides not matched to a gene: 6. This CDR3 comprises 15 residues. CDR3 nucleotide sequence: TGTGCCAGCAGCTTGGGACAGCCCGTTCAAGAGACCCAGTACTTC. Its translation: CASSLGQPVQETQYF.

This chain joins TRBV2 and TRBJ2-1; 9 bases match TRBD2. This CDR3 is 15 amino acids long. J gave up 6 bases and V 7 bases, and 10 bases lay outside the gene matches. Germline assignment: CDR1 SNHLY and CDR2 FYNNEI. The CDR3, as DNA: TGTGCCAGCAAGAGCGGGGGGCCAAAGGGCAATGAGCAGTTCTTC. Translated: CASKSGGPKGNEQFF.

V is TRBV29-1 and J is TRBJ2-3; D uncertain. The CDR3 sequence is 17 residues long. The germline gives CDR1 SQVTM, CDR2 ANQGSEA. Trimming stripped 0 bases from V and 0 bases from J, with 16 bases between. In DNA, the CDR3 is TGCAGCGTTGAAGATTTGGTCCCGTTAGCTAGCACAGATACGCAGTATTTT. Translating gives CSVEDLVPLASTDTQYF.

The chain links TRBV18 to TRBJ1-4; D is undetermined. This CDR3 region has 13 residues. Germline V CDR1 and CDR2: KGHSH, LQKENI. Trimming left V 2 bases short and J 4 bases short, with 5 bases between. Written as DNA, the CDR3 is TGTGCCAGCTCACCAGGGAATAATGAAAAACTGTTTTTT. Its translation is CASSPGNNEKLFF.

The rearrangement links TRBV9 to TRBJ2-3; D may be TRBD2 (5 bases). CDR3 length: 15 residues. Germline CDR1 reads SGDLS; CDR2 reads YYNGEE. Trimming cost V 0 bases and J 2 bases, with 10 bases left between them. CDR3 protein: CASSVGTFYTDTQYF. CDR3 nucleotide sequence: TGTGCCAGCAGCGTAGGGACTTTCTACACAGATACGCAGTATTTT.

This clonotype occurred many times. The DNA of the CDR3 is TGCGCCAGCAGCTTGTCAAGCCTGAACACTGAAGCTTTCTTT. Translating it yields CASSLSSLNTEAFF. V and J are TRBV5-1 and TRBJ1-1; D ambiguous. Deletions cut 1 base from V and 0 bases from J, with 7 bases between. CDR1 is SGHRS, CDR2 YFSETQ, per germline. The CDR3 covers 14 residues.

This clonotype appeared many times. The CDR3 here is CASSLAGTGRYNEQFF. In nucleotides, the CDR3 is TGTGCCAGCAGCTTGGCCGGGACAGGGAGGTACAATGAGCAGTTCTTC. The chain couples TRBV28 to TRBJ2-1; 9 bases match TRBD1. The trim removed 6 bases at V and 4 bases at J, leaving 10 bases unmatched. Germline-derived CDR1 and CDR2 are MDHEN and SYDVKM. This CDR3 contains 16 residues.

This clonotype was seen more than once but under ten times. The chain recombines TRBV12-3 or TRBV12-4 with TRBJ2-3; 8 positions match TRBD2. There are 16 residues in the CDR3. V was clipped by 5 bases and J by 0 bases; unmatched bases: 7. CDR3 sequence: CASSARGGLSTDTQYF. Written as DNA, the CDR3 is TGTGCCAGCAGTGCTCGGGGGGGGCTAAGCACAGATACGCAGTATTTT.

This clonotype has just a few counts. The chain links TRBV18 to TRBJ2-1; D unresolved. The CDR3 loop spans 13 amino acids. Trimming left V 4 bases short and J 5 bases short, with 9 bases between. Germline loops: CDR1 KGHSH, CDR2 LQKENI. The CDR3 is CASSQFIDNEQFF. The CDR3 DNA reads TGTGCCAGCTCACAATTCATCGACAATGAGCAGTTCTTC.

This clonotype has more than one count but fewer than ten. The chain joins TRBV10-3 to TRBJ2-7, with 8 positions matching TRBD1. Germline V lookup: CDR1 ENHRY, CDR2 SYGVKD. The ends lost 3 bases at V and 0 bases at J; junction bases unmatched: 7. The CDR3 covers 16 residues. The CDR3 protein is CAISDARTGNSYEQYF. Here the CDR3 DNA reads TGTGCCATCAGTGATGCCAGGACAGGGAACTCCTACGAGCAGTACTTC.

CDR3 in amino acids: CASSLRPRQGLNQPQHF. Here the CDR3 DNA reads TGTGCCAGCAGCTTACGCCCACGACAGGGGCTAAATCAGCCCCAGCATTTT. The chain is built from TRBV7-8 and TRBJ1-5; TRBD1 matches 8 bases. The CDR3 sequence is 17 residues long. V was pared by 2 bases and J by 4 bases, with 10 bases of the junction left unmatched. Looked up from germline, CDR1 is SGHVS and CDR2 is FQNEAQ.

This clonotype was observed a few times. V is TRBV5-5 and J is TRBJ2-5; 7 bases line up with TRBD2. The CDR3 spans 14 residues. Trimming at V came to 4 bases and at J to 2 bases, leaving 5 bases not matched to a gene. Germline V gene lookup returns CDR1 SGHKS and CDR2 YYEKEE (reference sequence). CDR3 in DNA: TGTGCCAGCAGCCCGACTAGCCGTCAAGAGACCCAGTACTTC. Translated: CASSPTSRQETQYF. Based on the CDR3 plus reference TRBV5-5 and TRBJ2-5, the full variable domain is DAGVTQSPTHLIKTRGQQVTLRCSPISGHKSVSWYQQVLGQGPQFIFQYYEKEERGRGNFPDRFSARQFPNYSSELNVNALLLGDSALYLCASSPTSRQETQYFGPGTRLLVL.

This rearrangement joins TRBV3-1 to TRBJ2-1; 9 nucleotides align to TRBD1. The germline V gene encodes CDR1 LGHDT and CDR2 YNNKEL (reference sequence). The CDR3 is 16 amino acids. Trimming cost V 4 bases and J 3 bases; bases outside gene matches: 7. CDR3 nucleotides: TGTGCCAGCAGCCGCCGGACAGGGGCATTCTACAATGAGCAGTTCTTC. Translated, it gives CASSRRTGAFYNEQFF.

This chain connects TRBV25-1 to TRBJ2-2, with TRBD1 as a possible D gene (5 bases). The V gene's germline CDR1 is MGHDK and CDR2 SYGVNS. CDR3 size: 16 residues. The V and J ends lost 5 bases and 4 bases respectively, with 17 bases between them. CDR3 nucleotides: TGTGCCAGCAGTACACCCCGGGCAGGGTCCACCGGGGAGCTGTTTTTT. Its translation is CASSTPRAGSTGELFF.

The chain uses TRBV20-1 and TRBJ2-5; tentative D call: TRBD2 (6 bases). The CDR3 runs 13 residues. The germline V gene has CDR1 DFQATT and CDR2 SNEGSKA (reference sequence). The V end was cut by 4 bases, the J end by 1 base, with 10 bases between. CDR3 residues: CSAKGLTQETQYF. CDR3 in DNA: TGCAGTGCTAAGGGACTCACCCAAGAGACCCAGTACTTC.

The chain couples TRBV9 to TRBJ2-5, with 9 nucleotides matching TRBD2. There are 16 residues in the CDR3. In germline, CDR1 is SGDLS, CDR2 YYNGEE. V gave up 3 bases and J gave up 3 bases; unmatched junction bases: 9. CDR3 residues: CASSAGGLAGKETQYF. In DNA, the CDR3 is TGTGCCAGCAGCGCCGGCGGGCTAGCGGGAAAAGAGACCCAGTACTTC.

This clonotype was picked up one time. The V and J genes are TRBV5-6 and TRBJ2-4, with 8 bases lining up with TRBD2. Per the germline V gene, CDR1 is SGHDT and CDR2 is YYEEEE. V gave up 2 bases and J gave up 3 bases; unmatched junction bases: 10. The CDR3 has 17 amino acids. The CDR3 reads CASSLLKTSADKNIQYF. The CDR3 DNA sequence: TGTGCCAGCAGCTTACTGAAGACTAGCGCAGACAAAAACATTCAGTACTTC. The variable domain in full, with the rest retrieved from reference TRBV5-6 and TRBJ2-4, is DAGVTQSPTHLIKTRGQQVTLRCSPKSGHDTVSWYQQALGQGPQFIFQYYEEEERQRGNFPDRFSGHQFPNYSSELNVNALLLGDSALYLCASSLLKTSADKNIQYFGAGTRLSVL.

For this clonotype: A much larger clone differs by one base, so this may be a read error. The CDR3: CASSSPSGIGYEQYF. The DNA for the CDR3 is TGTGCCAGCAGTTCCCCTAGCGGGATAGGCTACGAGCAGTACTTC. The genes are TRBV28 and TRBJ2-7, with TRBD2 matching 9 bases. The CDR3 is 15 amino acids. Trimming took 4 bases from V and 3 from J; bases not matched to a gene: 7. Germline CDR1 reads MDHEN; CDR2 reads SYDVKM. The whole variable domain, remainder taken from reference TRBV28 and TRBJ2-7, is DVKVTQSSRYLVKRTGEKVFLECVQDMDHENMFWYRQDPGLGLRLIYFSYDVKMKEKGDIPEGYSVSREKKERFSLILESASTNQTSMYLCASSSPSGIGYEQYFGPGTRLTVT.